Listed below are T cell receptor beta chains from one sample, sequenced in a study of cytomegalovirus exposure and HLA in healthy donors. Assay used: immunoSEQ multiplex PCR; TCRdb lists only in-frame clones, some missing. The sample has 140,000 to 150,000 clones; roughly 75% are singletons. Sequenced input: PBMCs. Source of these receptors: a female donor in good health and CMV-seronegative. Each CDR3 is given with its conserved first and last residue. Fields, in order: J gene, clone size, V gene, D gene, CDR3 protein, CDR3 DNA. A D gene is named only where the DNA matches it firmly. Not all rows give a size; the values are once, few, many and, for expanded clones, a class.

>TRBJ2-1|few|TRBV4-3|TRBD2
CASSHRLAGAYNEQFF
TGCGCCAGCAGCCACCGACTAGCGGGGGCATACAATGAGCAGTTCTTC
>TRBJ1-1|.|TRBV10-2|.
CASSEFSQTEMNTEAFF
TGCGCCAGCAGTGAGTTCTCGCAGACAGAAATGAACACTGAAGCTTTCTTT
>TRBJ1-1|.|TRBV5-1|.
CASSSGQQNTEAFF
TGCGCCAGCAGCTCCGGACAGCAGAACACTGAAGCTTTCTTT
>TRBJ2-1|.|TRBV7-9|.
CASSQRGGNEQFF
TGTGCCAGCAGCCAAAGGGGGGGTAATGAGCAGTTCTTC
>TRBJ2-1|once|TRBV10-1|.
CASLGASTSSHNEQFF
TGCGCCAGCCTTGGGGCTTCGACTAGTTCCCACAATGAGCAGTTCTTC
>TRBJ1-6|few|TRBV5-6|.
CASRGSAPNNSPLHF
TGTGCCAGCCGGGGATCAGCCCCTAATAATTCACCCCTCCACTTT
>TRBJ1-4|.|TRBV6-1|TRBD1
CASRARDRNEKLFF
TGTGCCAGCAGAGCCCGGGACAGAAATGAAAAACTGTTTTTT
>TRBJ1-5|.|TRBV15|TRBD1
CATSRDRGPNQPQHF
TGTGCCACCAGCAGAGACAGGGGGCCCAATCAGCCCCAGCATTTT
>TRBJ1-2|.|TRBV9|.
CASSVSGGKGYTF
TGTGCCAGCAGCGTATCGGGGGGCAAGGGCTACACCTTC
>TRBJ2-2|.|TRBV1|.
CTSSQDSTGELFF
TGCACCAGCAGCCAAGATAGCACCGGGGAGCTGTTTTTT
>TRBJ2-2|.|TRBV28|TRBD1
CASSTDRVNTGELFF
TGTGCCAGCAGCACCGACAGGGTGAACACCGGGGAGCTGTTTTTT
>TRBJ2-4|.|TRBV5-1|.
CASSFGDKPAKNIQYF
TGCGCCAGCAGCTTCGGGGACAAACCGGCCAAAAACATTCAGTACTTC
>TRBJ2-5|.|TRBV11-3|TRBD1
CASSSSRDRGQETQYF
TGTGCCAGCAGCTCAAGCCGGGACAGGGGGCAAGAGACCCAGTACTTC
>TRBJ2-3|.|TRBV9|TRBD1
CASSDRDRPPNTQYF
TGTGCCAGCAGCGACCGGGACAGACCTCCCAATACGCAGTATTTT
>TRBJ1-1|.|TRBV6-1|.
CASSVDLYNTEAFF
TGTGCCAGCAGTGTAGATTTATATAACACTGAAGCTTTCTTT
>TRBJ2-3|.|TRBV5-1|TRBD2
CASSSWTSADTQYF
TGCGCCAGCAGCTCTTGGACTAGCGCAGATACGCAGTATTTT
>TRBJ2-3|.|TRBV30|.
CAWKFFGADAATQYF
TGTGCCTGGAAGTTCTTTGGAGCAGACGCCGCTACGCAGTATTTT
>TRBJ1-6|.|TRBV27|.
CASSFNAADSPLHF
TGTGCCAGCAGTTTCAACGCGGCAGATTCACCCCTCCACTTT
>TRBJ2-7|.|TRBV28|.
CASSLSGGGSIYEQYF
TGTGCCAGCAGTTTATCAGGGGGCGGGAGTATCTACGAGCAGTACTTC
>TRBJ2-1|.|TRBV7-9|TRBD2
CASGEAGREQFF
TGTGCCAGCGGAGAAGCGGGAAGGGAGCAGTTCTTC
>TRBJ1-2|once|TRBV30|TRBD1
CAWSVGQGAEGYTF
TGTGCCTGGAGTGTCGGGCAGGGGGCAGAAGGCTACACCTTC
>TRBJ2-7|.|TRBV6-6|.
CASTLGGQNYEQYF
TGTGCCAGCACCCTGGGGGGGCAGAACTACGAGCAGTACTTC
>TRBJ1-5|.|TRBV5-5|TRBD1
CASSLGRGPGEPQHF
TGTGCCAGCAGCTTGGGGAGGGGGCCGGGGGAGCCCCAGCATTTT
>TRBJ1-2|.|TRBV6-1|TRBD1
CASSERRGQNYGYTF
TGTGCCAGCAGTGAACGCAGGGGGCAAAACTATGGCTACACCTTC
>TRBJ2-7|.|TRBV27|TRBD2
CASSATGGSYEQYF
TGTGCCAGCAGTGCGACGGGGGGGTCCTACGAGCAGTACTTC
>TRBJ2-3|.|TRBV6-6|TRBD2
CASRRDSGRVPDTQYF
TGTGCCAGCAGACGGGATAGCGGGAGGGTCCCAGATACGCAGTATTTT
>TRBJ2-5|.|TRBV28|TRBD1
CASSLSSGGKTQYF
TGTGCCAGCAGTTTATCGTCAGGGGGAAAGACCCAGTACTTC
>TRBJ1-4|.|TRBV7-9|.
CASSLPPQAGKLFF
TGTGCCAGCAGCCTACCCCCCCAGGCGGGAAAACTGTTTTTT
>TRBJ1-5|.|TRBV4-3|.
CASSQDRDGNQPQHF
TGCGCCAGCAGCCAAGACAGGGATGGCAATCAGCCCCAGCATTTT
>TRBJ2-1|.|TRBV27|TRBD2
CASRPTGGRGYNEQFF
TGTGCCAGCAGACCTACGGGGGGGAGAGGGTACAATGAGCAGTTCTTC
>TRBJ1-1|.|TRBV7-6|.
CASSLSERGSEAFF
TGTGCCAGCAGCCTAAGTGAGAGGGGGTCTGAAGCTTTCTTT
>TRBJ2-2|.|TRBV2|.
CASSETGQNTGELFF
TGTGCCAGCAGTGAAACGGGACAGAACACCGGGGAGCTGTTTTTT
>TRBJ1-2|.|TRBV1|.
CTSSQGGLVYGYTF
TGCACCAGCAGCCAGGGGGGGTTGGTCTATGGCTACACCTTC
>TRBJ1-1|once|TRBV9|.
CASSVSAGGSEAFF
TGTGCCAGCAGCGTATCTGCCGGAGGGTCTGAAGCTTTCTTT
>TRBJ2-2|.|TRBV27|.
CASSLSSWRAATGELFF
TGTGCCAGCAGCCTATCTAGTTGGAGGGCCGCCACCGGGGAGCTGTTTTTT
>TRBJ1-2|few|TRBV6-5|.
CASSYSQGGWDGYTF
TGTGCCAGCAGTTACAGCCAGGGAGGATGGGATGGCTACACCTTC
>TRBJ1-2|once|TRBV27|TRBD1
CASSLWQGVYGYTF
TGTGCCAGCAGTTTATGGCAGGGGGTCTATGGCTACACCTTC
>TRBJ2-1|.|TRBV6-4|TRBD2
CASSDSTSGVNEQFF
TGTGCCAGCAGTGACTCGACTAGCGGGGTCAATGAGCAGTTCTTC
>TRBJ2-7|once|TRBV9|.
CASGTAGSYEQYF
TGTGCCAGCGGGACTGCCGGCTCCTACGAGCAGTACTTC
>TRBJ2-1|.|TRBV5-1|.
CASSQLAYNEQFF
TGCGCCAGCAGCCAACTAGCCTACAATGAGCAGTTCTTC
>TRBJ2-7|.|TRBV6-1|TRBD2
CASSGTSGISYEQYF
TGTGCCAGCAGCGGCACTAGCGGGATTTCCTACGAGCAGTACTTC
>TRBJ2-1|few|TRBV18|.
CASSMRADNEQFF
TGTGCCAGCTCGATGCGGGCCGACAATGAGCAGTTCTTC
>TRBJ1-3|.|TRBV10-3|.
CAISEGPGPGNTIYF
TGTGCCATCAGTGAGGGACCAGGGCCTGGAAACACCATATATTTT
>TRBJ2-1|.|TRBV7-2|.
CASSPGAVGSVDEQFF
TGTGCCAGCAGCCCCGGTGCGGTTGGAAGTGTCGATGAGCAGTTCTTC
>TRBJ1-1|.|TRBV30|.
CAWSLRGVKNTEAFF
TGTGCCTGGAGCCTACGGGGGGTTAAGAACACTGAAGCTTTCTTT
>TRBJ2-2|.|TRBV6-6|.
CASWIDGVTGELFF
TGTGCCAGCTGGATCGACGGGGTTACCGGGGAGCTGTTTTTT
>TRBJ1-1|.|TRBV28|.
CASSYIDRNALF
TGTGCCAGCAGCTACATCGACAGGAATGCGCTCTTT
>TRBJ1-5|.|TRBV19|.
CASSIFQRQPQHF
TGTGCCAGTAGTATATTCCAGCGGCAGCCCCAGCATTTT
>TRBJ1-2|once|TRBV6-6|.
CASSIAKNYGYPF
TGTGCCAGCAGTATAGCCAAGAACTATGGCTACCCCTTC
>TRBJ2-3|once|TRBV5-1|.
CASSSRGGSTQYF
TGCGCCAGCAGCTCTAGGGGGGGCAGTACGCAGTATTTT
>TRBJ2-1|once|TRBV7-2|.
CASSLARTTSGNEQFF
TGTGCCAGCAGCTTAGCAAGGACTACCTCAGGCAATGAGCAGTTCTTC
>TRBJ2-7|.|TRBV27|TRBD2
CASGLAGSANEQYF
TGTGCCAGCGGCCTAGCGGGGAGTGCGAACGAGCAGTACTTC
>TRBJ1-2|few|TRBV7-6|.
CASSLGGPGKAGYTF
TGTGCCAGCAGCTTAGGGGGGCCGGGGAAGGCTGGCTACACCTTC
>TRBJ2-7|.|TRBV4-1|.
CASSQDSPAGTSYEQYF
TGCGCCAGCAGCCAAGATAGTCCTGCGGGAACGTCCTACGAGCAGTACTTC
>TRBJ2-1|.|TRBV5-1|TRBD1
CASSARGDRGANEQFF
TGCGCCAGCAGCGCCCGTGGGGACAGGGGCGCCAATGAGCAGTTCTTC
>TRBJ2-5|once|TRBV6-5|.
CASSFRGLRREETQYF
TGTGCCAGCAGTTTCCGTGGTCTTAGGAGGGAAGAGACCCAGTACTTC
>TRBJ1-1|.|TRBV7-3|.
CASSLTVDTEAFF
TGTGCCAGCAGCCTCACGGTGGACACTGAAGCTTTCTTT
>TRBJ1-3|.|TRBV7-9|.
CASSFVPNTIYF
TGTGCCAGCAGCTTCGTCCCAAACACCATATATTTT